The subject of this entry is one T cell receptor (beta chain). These data belong to a study of OX40 agonist ivuxolimab in advanced cancers. Whole-study context: Ivuxolimab, an antibody that agonizes OX40 (CD134), was administered to the patients. Dose-escalation subjects each had hepatocellular carcinoma, melanoma, renal cell or head and neck cancer. From roughly 23 to 85 years was the age range, with a mean of around 60 years, and 65% to 90% were male.

Sequenced by immunoSEQ multiplex PCR; TCRdb stores in-frame clones only, minus some. The repertoire includes tens of thousands of clones, approximately 87% of them detected once, and approximately 31% sits in the top ten. This clonotype was sampled from an adult with an advanced solid tumor such as melanoma, head and neck, liver or kidney cancer. Sequences were derived from CD4+ or CD8+ T cells sorted from blood, sampled in a trial of the OX40 agonist ivuxolimab.

The CDR3 protein is CASSWRTGTLYGYTF. CDR3 nucleotides: TGCGCCAGCAGCTGGAGGACAGGGACCCTCTATGGCTACACCTTC. The rearrangement links TRBV5-1 to TRBJ1-2; TRBD1 agrees at 8 bases. Germline assignment: CDR1 SGHRS and CDR2 YFSETQ. J was trimmed by 4 bases and V by 3 bases; bases with no gene match: 8. CDR3 length: 15 residues.